This TCR beta chain was retrieved from a study of CD8 T cells in Susac syndrome. V was shortened by 1 base and J by 0 bases, with 9 bases between the two germline ends. Germline V CDR1 and CDR2: SGDLS, YYNGEE. The CDR3 is 15 amino acids. CD8+ and CD4+ T cells circulating in blood were sequenced for TCR beta. Healthy donors served as age- and sex-matched controls. It was with random hexamers that 0.5 to 1 ug RNA was reverse transcribed. Across 54 Vbeta and 13 Jbeta, immunoSEQ multiplex PCR amplified TCR beta CDR3. TCRdb re-analysed the immunoSEQ multiplex PCR reads in MiXCR, keeping a single row per CDR3 protein. The top ten hold over 0.12% of the sample, which has roughly 160,000 distinct CDR3 sequences, more than 90% seen once.

This chain joins TRBV9 and TRBJ2-3; D is unresolved. Sequencing used CD4+ T cells from PBMCs. This TCR was recovered from a human donor in good health. The CDR3: CASSVLGDSTDTQYF. In DNA form, the CDR3 reads TGTGCCAGCAGCGTACTAGGTGATAGCACAGATACGCAGTATTTT.